This TCR beta chain was recovered during a study of Ad26.COV2.S vaccination and SARS-CoV-2 variants. General study points: Assessments of TCR breadth and depth may have underestimated the total T cell responses. Reported findings describe substantial breadth in spike-specific CD8+ and CD4+ T cell responses following vaccination.

Worth noting for this clone: Its target is not known.

The protocol was immunoSEQ multiplex PCR, while the TCRdb copy is restricted to in-frame clones and leaves out a portion. The data show some 450,000 clones, with around 90% seen just once and roughly 4% held by the top ten. Stated treatment: 15 to 20 received Ad26.COV2.S at low or high dose, single or two shots; 5 received placebo; per-sample allocation not given. Following the first vaccine or placebo injection, samples were taken on day 63. Vaccine was an Ad26 vector expressing Wuhan-strain SARS-CoV-2 spike. Here the sequenced sample was peripheral blood, taken in a trial of Ad26.COV2.S vaccine versus placebo. The source is a person aged 18 to 59 who received the Ad26.COV2.S COVID-19 vaccine or a placebo.

CDR3 loop: CASSSGTGRNQPQHF. In nucleotides, the CDR3 is TGTGCCAGCAGCTCCGGGACAGGGCGCAATCAGCCCCAGCATTTT. This chain uses TRBV5-8 with TRBJ1-5, with 9 bases fitting TRBD1. The V segment lost 3 bases and the J segment 2 bases; nucleotides outside the gene matches: 3. The CDR3 contains 15 residues. CDR1 SGHTS and CDR2 YDEGEE come from the germline V gene.